These 6 T cell receptor beta chains originate from one sample sequenced in a study of blood T cells in healthy people across ages. It was with a sample-barcoded 5' primer and a J-beta primer mix that a second PCR of about 6 to 12 cycles was run. TCRdb processed the 5' RACE reads anew with MiXCR; each CDR3 protein has one entry. The table has about a million distinct CDR3 sequences, 48% seen once; the top ten hold around 15%. Sequencing was carried out using blood. The receptors originated from a man younger than 40 in good health.

The chain uses TRBV9 and TRBJ2-5; weak D call: TRBD1 (6 bases). Between the trimmed V and J ends, which lost 3 bases and 4 bases, there was a span of 13 bases. Germline V gene data show CDR1 as SGDLS and CDR2 as YYNGEE. The CDR3 runs to 14 residues. CDR3 DNA: TGTGCCAGCAGCGCCGACGACAGGCCAGAGACCCAGTACTTC. As protein: CASSADDRPETQYF.

This clonotype came up once. The chain couples TRBV7-9 to TRBJ2-7; 7 bases are shared with TRBD1. The CDR3 sequence is 15 residues long. The germline gives CDR1 SEHNR, CDR2 FQNEAQ (reference sequence). The V segment lost 3 bases and the J segment 2 bases; nucleotides outside the gene matches: 7. In nucleotides, the CDR3 is TGTGCCAGCAGCTTTCAACAGGGGAACCCCTACGAGCAGTACTTC. Translated, it gives CASSFQQGNPYEQYF.

The rearrangement joins TRBV27 to TRBJ2-5; 9 bases are a match to TRBD1. The DNA matches TRBJ2-7 better at its end, which makes the J call doubtful. The CDR3 runs 16 residues. Germline V gene lookup returns CDR1 MNHEY and CDR2 SMNVEV (reference sequence). In DNA form, the CDR3 reads TGTGCCAGCACGTCTTATGGCGGGACAGGGATTTACGAGCAGTACTTC. Residues: CASTSYGGTGIYEQYF.

V usage is TRBV20-1 and J usage is TRBJ1-5; D ambiguous. CDR3 length equals 14 residues. The V gene's germline CDR1 is DFQATT and CDR2 SNEGSKA (reference sequence). Trimming removed 7 bases from V and 4 bases from J, with 17 bases in between. CDR3 amino acids: CSGARAEANQPQHF. In DNA form, the CDR3 reads TGCAGTGGGGCGCGTGCTGAGGCGAATCAGCCCCAGCATTTT.

This clonotype was seen a handful of times. V is TRBV18 and J is TRBJ2-3; TRBD2 matches at 7 bases. The germline V gene has CDR1 KGHSH and CDR2 LQKENI. The CDR3 totals 15 residues. V trimming: 3 bases; J trimming: 6 bases; junction bases outside the gene matches: 9. CDR3 bases: TGTGCCAGCTCACCCCCCAGCGGGGCCGTTGATACGCAGTATTTT. As protein: CASSPPSGAVDTQYF.

The chain combines TRBV24-1 with TRBJ1-2; D possibly corresponds to TRBD1 (5 bases). This CDR3 comprises 16 residues. The V and J ends lost 5 bases and 0 bases respectively, with 15 bases between them. Germline-derived CDR1 and CDR2 are KGHDR and SFDVKD. The CDR3, as DNA: TGTGCCACCAGTGCCCCCGAAGCAGGGCCTAACTATGGCTACACCTTC. It encodes CATSAPEAGPNYGYTF.